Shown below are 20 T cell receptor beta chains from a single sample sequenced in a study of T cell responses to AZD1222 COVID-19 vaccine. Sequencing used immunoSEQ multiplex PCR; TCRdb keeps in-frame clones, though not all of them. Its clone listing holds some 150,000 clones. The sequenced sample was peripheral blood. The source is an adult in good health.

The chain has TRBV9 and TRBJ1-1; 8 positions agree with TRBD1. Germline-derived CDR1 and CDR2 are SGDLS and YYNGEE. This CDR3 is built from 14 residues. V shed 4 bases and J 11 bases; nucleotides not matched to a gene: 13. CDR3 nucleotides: TGTGCCAGCAGCCCATCACGACAGGGGCAGAGGGCTTTCTTT. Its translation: CASSPSRQGQRAFF.

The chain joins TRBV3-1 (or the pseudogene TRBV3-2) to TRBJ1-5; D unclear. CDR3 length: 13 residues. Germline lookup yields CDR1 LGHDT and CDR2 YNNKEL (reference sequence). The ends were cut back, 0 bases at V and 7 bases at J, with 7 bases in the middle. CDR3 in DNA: TGTGCCAGCAGCCAAGATCGGGAACAGCCCCAGCATTTT. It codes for CASSQDREQPQHF.

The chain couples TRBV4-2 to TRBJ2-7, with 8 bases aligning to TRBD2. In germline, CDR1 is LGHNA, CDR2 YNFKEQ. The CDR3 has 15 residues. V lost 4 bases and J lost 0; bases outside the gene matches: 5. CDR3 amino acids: CASSRGRGASYEQYF. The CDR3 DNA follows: TGTGCCAGCAGCCGCGGGCGGGGGGCCTCCTACGAGCAGTACTTC.

The CDR3 loop is CATKAPNTEAFF. CDR3 coding DNA: TGTGCCACCAAAGCGCCGAACACTGAAGCTTTCTTT. This sequence joins TRBV5-6 and TRBJ1-1; D remains ambiguous. CDR1 SGHDT and CDR2 YYEEEE come from the germline V gene. CDR3 length equals 12 residues. V lost 9 bases and J 1 base, leaving 10 bases between the germline ends.

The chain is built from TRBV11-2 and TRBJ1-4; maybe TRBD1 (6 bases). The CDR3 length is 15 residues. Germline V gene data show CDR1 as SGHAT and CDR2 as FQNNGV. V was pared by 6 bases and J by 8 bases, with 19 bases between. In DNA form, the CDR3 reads TGTGCCAGCAGACCTTGGGGGGGGCTGGGGGAAAAACTGTTTTTT. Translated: CASRPWGGLGEKLFF.

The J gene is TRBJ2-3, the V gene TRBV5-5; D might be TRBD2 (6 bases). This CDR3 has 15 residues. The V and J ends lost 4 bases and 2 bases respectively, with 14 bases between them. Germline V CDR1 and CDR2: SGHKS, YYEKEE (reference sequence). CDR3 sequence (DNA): TGTGCCAGCAGCCAACGGGGGTTCCCCACAGATACGCAGTATTTT. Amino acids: CASSQRGFPTDTQYF.

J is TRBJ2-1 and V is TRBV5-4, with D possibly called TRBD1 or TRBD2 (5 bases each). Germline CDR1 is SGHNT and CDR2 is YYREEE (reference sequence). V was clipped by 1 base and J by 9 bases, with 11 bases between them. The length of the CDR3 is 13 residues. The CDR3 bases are TGTGCCAGCAGCTTGTTTACGGGGACTGAGCAGTTCTTC. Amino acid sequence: CASSLFTGTEQFF.

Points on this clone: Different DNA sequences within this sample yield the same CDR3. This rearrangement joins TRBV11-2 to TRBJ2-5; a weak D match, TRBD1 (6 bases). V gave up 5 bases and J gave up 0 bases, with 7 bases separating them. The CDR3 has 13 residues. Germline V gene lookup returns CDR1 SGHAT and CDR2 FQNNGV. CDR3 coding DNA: TGTGCCAGCAGCCAGGGGCACCAAGAGACCCAGTACTTC. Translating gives CASSQGHQETQYF. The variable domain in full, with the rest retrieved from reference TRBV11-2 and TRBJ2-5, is EAGVAQSPRYKIIEKRQSVAFWCNPISGHATLYWYQQILGQGPKLLIQFQNNGVVDDSQLPKDRFSAERLKGVDSTLKIQPAKLEDSAVYLCASSQGHQETQYFGPGTRLLVL.

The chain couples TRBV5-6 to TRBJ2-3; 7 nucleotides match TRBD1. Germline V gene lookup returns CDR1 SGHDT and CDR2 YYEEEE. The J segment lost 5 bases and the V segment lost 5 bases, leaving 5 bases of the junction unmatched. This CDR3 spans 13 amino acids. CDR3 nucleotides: TGTGCCAGCAGTAGGCAGGGGGTAGATACGCAGTATTTT. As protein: CASSRQGVDTQYF. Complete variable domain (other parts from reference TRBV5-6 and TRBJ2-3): DAGVTQSPTHLIKTRGQQVTLRCSPKSGHDTVSWYQQALGQGPQFIFQYYEEEERQRGNFPDRFSGHQFPNYSSELNVNALLLGDSALYLCASSRQGVDTQYFGPGTRLTVL.

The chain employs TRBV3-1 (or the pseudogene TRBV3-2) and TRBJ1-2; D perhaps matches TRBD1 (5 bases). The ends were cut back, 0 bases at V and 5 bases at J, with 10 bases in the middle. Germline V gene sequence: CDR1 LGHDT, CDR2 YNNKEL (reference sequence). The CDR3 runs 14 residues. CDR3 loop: CASSQDGHRYGYTF. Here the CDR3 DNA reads TGTGCCAGCAGCCAAGATGGACACCGTTATGGCTACACCTTC.

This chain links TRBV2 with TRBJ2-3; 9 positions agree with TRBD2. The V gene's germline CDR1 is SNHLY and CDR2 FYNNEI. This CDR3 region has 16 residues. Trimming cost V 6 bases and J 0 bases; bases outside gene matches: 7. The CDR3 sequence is CASRRGTSRSTDTQYF. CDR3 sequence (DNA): TGTGCCAGCAGGAGGGGGACTAGCAGAAGCACAGATACGCAGTATTTT.

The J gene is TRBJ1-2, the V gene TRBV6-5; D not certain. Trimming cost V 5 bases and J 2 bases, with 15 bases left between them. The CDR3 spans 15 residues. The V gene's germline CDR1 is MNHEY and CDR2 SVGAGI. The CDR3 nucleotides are TGTGCCAGCAGTACGGCCCTTCCCGGGAACTATGGCTACACCTTC. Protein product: CASSTALPGNYGYTF.

The CDR3 protein is CASSLLETDYNEQFF. CDR3 sequence (DNA): TGTGCCAGCAGCTTGCTAGAGACGGATTACAATGAGCAGTTCTTC. The V call is TRBV5-4, the J call TRBJ2-1; no clear D. Germline CDR1 reads SGHNT; CDR2 reads YYREEE (reference sequence). This CDR3 is 15 amino acids long. Deletions cut 1 base from V and 4 bases from J, with 12 bases between. Complete variable domain (other parts from reference TRBV5-4 and TRBJ2-1): ETGVTQSPTHLIKTRGQQVTLRCSSQSGHNTVSWYQQALGQGPQFIFQYYREEENGRGNFPPRFSGLQFPNYSSELNVNALELDDSALYLCASSLLETDYNEQFFGPGTRLTVL.

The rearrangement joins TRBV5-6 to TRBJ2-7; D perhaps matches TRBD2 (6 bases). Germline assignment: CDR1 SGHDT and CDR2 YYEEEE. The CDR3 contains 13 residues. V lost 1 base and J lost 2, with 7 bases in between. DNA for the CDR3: TGTGCCAGCAGCTTGCGGGGGACCTACGAGCAGTACTTC. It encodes CASSLRGTYEQYF. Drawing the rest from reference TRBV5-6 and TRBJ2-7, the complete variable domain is DAGVTQSPTHLIKTRGQQVTLRCSPKSGHDTVSWYQQALGQGPQFIFQYYEEEERQRGNFPDRFSGHQFPNYSSELNVNALLLGDSALYLCASSLRGTYEQYFGPGTRLTVT.

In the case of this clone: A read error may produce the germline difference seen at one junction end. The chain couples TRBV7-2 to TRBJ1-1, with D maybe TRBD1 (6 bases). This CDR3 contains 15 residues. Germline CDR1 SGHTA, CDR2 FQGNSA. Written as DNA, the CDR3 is TGTGCCAGCAACTTAGCGGGGGGGCCCAACACTGAAGCTTTCTTT. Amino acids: CASNLAGGPNTEAFF.

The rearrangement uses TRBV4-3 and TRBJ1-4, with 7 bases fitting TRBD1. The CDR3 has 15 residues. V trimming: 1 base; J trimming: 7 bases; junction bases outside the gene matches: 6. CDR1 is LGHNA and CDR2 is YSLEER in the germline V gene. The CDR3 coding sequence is TGCGCCAGCAGCCAAGCCGACAGGGATGCTGAAAAACTGTTTTTT. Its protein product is CASSQADRDAEKLFF.

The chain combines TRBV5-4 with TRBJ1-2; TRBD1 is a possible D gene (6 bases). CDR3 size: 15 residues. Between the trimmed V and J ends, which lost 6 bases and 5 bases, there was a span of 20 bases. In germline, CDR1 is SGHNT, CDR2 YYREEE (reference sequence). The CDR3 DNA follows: TGTGCCAGCACCCCGGGGGCAGGGAGTGGGTATGGCTACACCTTC. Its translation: CASTPGAGSGYGYTF.

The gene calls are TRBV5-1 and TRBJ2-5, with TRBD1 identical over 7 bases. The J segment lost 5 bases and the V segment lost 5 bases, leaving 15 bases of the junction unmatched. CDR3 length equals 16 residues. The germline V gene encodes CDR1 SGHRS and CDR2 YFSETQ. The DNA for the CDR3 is TGCGCCAGCAGGCCGCTGACAGGGCTTGTTACGGAGACCCAGTACTTC. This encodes CASRPLTGLVTETQYF.

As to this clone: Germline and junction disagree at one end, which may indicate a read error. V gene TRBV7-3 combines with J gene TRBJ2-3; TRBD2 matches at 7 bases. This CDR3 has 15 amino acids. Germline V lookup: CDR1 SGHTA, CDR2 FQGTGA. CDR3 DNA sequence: TGTGCCAGCAGCGTAACTAGCGTAGGCACAGATACGCAGTATTTT. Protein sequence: CASSVTSVGTDTQYF. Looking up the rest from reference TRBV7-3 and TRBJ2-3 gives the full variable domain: GAGVSQTPSNKVTEKGKYVELRCDPISGHTALYWYRQSLGQGPEFLIYFQGTGAADDSGLPNDRFFAVRPEGSVSTLKIQRTERGDSAVYLCASSVTSVGTDTQYFGPGTRLTVL.

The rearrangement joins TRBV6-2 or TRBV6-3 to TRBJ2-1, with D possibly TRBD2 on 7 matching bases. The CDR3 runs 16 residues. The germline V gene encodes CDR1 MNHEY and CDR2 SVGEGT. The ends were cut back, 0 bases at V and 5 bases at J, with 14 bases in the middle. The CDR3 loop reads CASSYSGAGRDNEQFF. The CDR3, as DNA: TGTGCCAGCAGTTACTCGGGGGCGGGGAGGGACAATGAGCAGTTCTTC.